This T cell receptor (beta chain) was found in a study of T cells after yellow fever vaccination. Study-level results: Booster samples showed a return of most primary-vaccination clones (roughly 96% CD4, around 88% CD8). The presence of abundant clonotypes contaminating from the bulk population was possible in FACS-sorted repertoires. Peaking on day 5 versus 15, the secondary response was faster but weaker.

This clonotype was seen more than once but under ten times. What it recognizes is unknown. V lost 6 bases and J lost 1, with 10 bases in between. CDR3 size: 13 residues. The germline gives CDR1 SGHRS, CDR2 YFSETQ. TCRdb re-called the 5' RACE reads with MiXCR, one entry per CDR3 protein. The data show about 350,000 distinct CDR3 sequences, approximately 10% seen once. The rearrangement joins TRBV5-1 to TRBJ1-1; D is ambiguous. This TCR came from a man aged 18 to 30 who received the YFV17D yellow fever vaccine. Sequencing was performed on PBMCs, taken on the day of the first yellow fever vaccination. CDR3 nucleotide sequence: TGCGCCAGCAAACGGCAGAAGAACACTGAAGCTTTCTTT. This sequence encodes CASKRQKNTEAFF. Together with reference TRBV5-1 and TRBJ1-1, the CDR3 gives the full variable domain: KAGVTQTPRYLIKTRGQQVTLSCSPISGHRSVSWYQQTPGQGLQFLFEYFSETQRNKGNFPGRFSGRQFSNSRSEMNVSTLELGDSALYLCASKRQKNTEAFFGQGTRLTVV.